These 5 T cell receptor beta chains originate from one sample sequenced in a study of cytomegalovirus exposure and HLA in healthy donors. Both 60 Vbeta primers and 13 Jbeta primers went into the PCR. Repertoires were generated with immunoSEQ multiplex PCR, while TCRdb's copy carries only in-frame clones and drops some. Among 90,000 to 120,000 clones, roughly 69% were seen once, and the ten largest hold around 4%. What was sequenced was PBMCs. The receptors come from a man aged 25 to 40 in good health and CMV-seropositive.

The chain uses TRBV11-2 and TRBJ1-2, with TRBD1 matching over 9 bases. The CDR3 is 16 residues long. The V gene's germline CDR1 is SGHAT and CDR2 FQNNGV. With 6 bases clipped from V and 8 bases from J, the junction kept 16 bases outside the gene matches. CDR3 bases: TGTGCCAGCAGAGCCGGGACAGGGACCCCGGTAGGAGGCTACACCTTC. This gives the protein CASRAGTGTPVGGYTF.

The genes are TRBV5-1 and TRBJ2-3, with D tentatively TRBD2 (6 bases). Germline V gene lookup returns CDR1 SGHRS and CDR2 YFSETQ. V dropped 2 bases and J dropped 2 bases, with 9 bases sitting between them. The CDR3 totals 14 residues. DNA for the CDR3: TGCGCCAGCAGCTTTCCGGACTACACAGATACGCAGTATTTT. Translated, it gives CASSFPDYTDTQYF.

Notes on this clone: The junction departs from the called germline gene at one end, perhaps through a read error. This sequence joins TRBV19 and TRBJ1-5, with D possibly TRBD1 on 6 matching bases. The germline V gene has CDR1 LNHDA and CDR2 SQIVND (reference sequence). The CDR3 loop spans 14 amino acids. CDR3 sequence: CASQESTGNRPQHF. The CDR3 DNA follows: TGTGCCAGTCAGGAATCGACAGGCAATCGGCCCCAGCATTTT.

The chain recombines TRBV6-5 with TRBJ1-6; maybe TRBD1 (5 bases). The germline V and J ends were trimmed by 6 bases and 8 bases, with 11 bases remaining between them. Germline V gene lookup returns CDR1 MNHEY and CDR2 SVGAGI. The CDR3 sequence is 13 residues long. Here the CDR3 DNA reads TGTGCCAGCAGAAGGGGTTACGATTCACCCCTCCACTTT. It yields the protein CASRRGYDSPLHF.

V is TRBV30 and J is TRBJ2-5, with D tentatively TRBD2 (6 bases). The V gene's germline CDR1 is GTSNPN and CDR2 SVGIG (reference sequence). With 2 bases removed from V and 2 bases from J, the gap between germline ends came to 9 bases. This CDR3 is built from 13 residues. The CDR3 region has the DNA TGTGCCTGGAGTCACGGGACTCAAGAGACCCAGTACTTC. Translation gives CAWSHGTQETQYF.